This T cell receptor (beta chain) emerged from a study of OX40 agonist ivuxolimab in advanced cancers. On the study more broadly: Patients in the trial were receiving intravenous ivuxolimab every 2 weeks, at doses of 0.01 to 10 mg/kg.

Regarding the study as a whole: At 0.1 to 3.0 mg/kg, CD4+ and CD8+ blood T cells expanded clonally by week 6. Undetermined was the antigen specificity of the expanded peripheral T cells. Some of the nonresponding patients also showed low levels of normalized T-cell clonal expansion.

Libraries were prepared by immunoSEQ multiplex PCR; TCRdb keeps only in-frame clonotypes and omits some of them. The profile shows about 71,000 clones, roughly 93% of them singletons. This clone has just one count. The target antigen is unknown. The source was CD4+ or CD8+ T cells sorted from blood, collected in a trial of the OX40 agonist ivuxolimab. This clonotype originated in an adult with an advanced solid tumor such as melanoma, head and neck, liver or kidney cancer.

The CDR3 sequence is CASQLGWTEAFF. The CDR3 coding sequence is TGTGCCAGCCAACTAGGGTGGACTGAAGCTTTCTTT. This rearrangement joins TRBV28 to TRBJ1-1, with D unresolved. This CDR3 region has 12 residues. The V end lost 8 bases, the J end lost 5 bases, and 12 bases lay between the germline ends. The germline CDR1 and CDR2 sequences are MDHEN and SYDVKM.